This TCR beta chain was captured in a study of T cell responses to AZD1222 COVID-19 vaccine. Overall study results and limits: Elevations in Spike-specific TCR breadth and depth followed administration of two AZD1222 doses.

There are 15 residues in the CDR3. CDR1 is MNHEY, CDR2 SMNVEV, per germline (reference sequence). Trimming cost V 4 bases and J 0 bases; bases outside gene matches: 3. Using immunoSEQ multiplex PCR, the repertoire was profiled, and TCRdb retains in-frame clones only, with some absent. The data contain more than 100,000 clones, over 80% of them singletons. This clone came up once. What it binds is not known. The rearrangement uses TRBV27 and TRBJ2-7; the match to TRBD2 covers 10 bases. This sequence originates from an adult who received the AZD1222 COVID-19 vaccine. This specimen was peripheral blood, taken 28 days after the second AZD1222 dose. The CDR3 sequence: CASSYASGGSYEQYF. The CDR3 nucleotides are TGTGCCAGCAGTTACGCTAGCGGGGGCTCCTACGAGCAGTACTTC.